A single sample is the source of the 28 T cell receptor beta chains below, sequenced in a study of blood T cell repertoires in COVID-19. The method was immunoSEQ multiplex PCR; TCRdb's version includes in-frame clones alone and lacks a portion of them. The sample has 55,000 to 80,000 clones, 65% to 75% seen once; the top ten hold 28%. The sample was peripheral blood. These receptors were obtained from a woman older than 75 with acute or convalescent COVID-19.

V usage is TRBV4-2 and J usage is TRBJ2-7, with D possibly TRBD1 on 5 matching bases. This CDR3 is built from 15 residues. CDR1 and CDR2 (germline): LGHNA, YNFKEQ. V dropped 1 base and J dropped 1 base, with 11 bases sitting between them. The CDR3 is CASSQVSTASYEQYF. CDR3 DNA sequence: TGTGCCAGCAGCCAAGTCTCGACAGCATCCTACGAGCAGTACTTC.

The V call is TRBV6-6, the J call TRBJ2-5, with D unclear. From germline, CDR1 is MNHNY and CDR2 SVGAGI (reference sequence). The V gene lost 6 bases and the J gene lost 2 bases, with 4 bases spanning the gap. CDR3 length: 11 residues. CDR3: CASRRQETQYF. The CDR3 DNA sequence: TGTGCCAGCAGACGGCAAGAGACCCAGTACTTC.

V gene TRBV6-5 combines with J gene TRBJ1-5, with a possible D match to TRBD1 (6 bases). This CDR3 is 15 amino acids long. CDR1 and CDR2 (germline): MNHEY, SVGAGI. V dropped 7 bases and J dropped 3 bases, with 16 bases sitting between them. The CDR3 DNA reads as TGTGCCAGCATTCCCGGGGGGCACTCCAATCAGCCCCAGCATTTT. Its translation: CASIPGGHSNQPQHF.

This clone was observed a handful of times. The rearrangement links TRBV27 to TRBJ2-3; possibly TRBD2 for D (6 bases). Trimming cost V 3 bases and J 4 bases, with 11 bases left between them. Germline assignment: CDR1 MNHEY and CDR2 SMNVEV (reference sequence). The CDR3 consists of 14 residues. As DNA, the CDR3 is TGTGCCAGCAGTTTTTACGGGAGAGCAGATACGCAGTATTTT. Translated: CASSFYGRADTQYF.

V gene TRBV7-3 combines with J gene TRBJ2-5; 7 nucleotides align to TRBD2. This CDR3 region has 14 residues. V was pared by 2 bases and J by 3 bases, with 3 bases of the junction left unmatched. CDR1 is SGHTA, CDR2 FQGTGA, per germline. DNA for the CDR3: TGTGCCAGCAGCTTAGCGGGAGTAAAAGAGACCCAGTACTTC. It encodes CASSLAGVKETQYF.

CDR3 nucleotides: TGCGCCAGCAGCTTAGGAATGTCCAGGGGACCTAATGAAAAACTGTTTTTT. Protein: CASSLGMSRGPNEKLFF. The chain couples TRBV5-1 to TRBJ1-4; tentatively, D is TRBD1 (6 bases). The CDR3 spans 17 residues. Trimming cost V 2 bases and J 3 bases, with 17 bases left between them. Germline loops: CDR1 SGHRS, CDR2 YFSETQ.

The chain is built from TRBV5-6 and TRBJ1-6; 10 bases agree with TRBD1. There are 14 residues in the CDR3. Germline CDR1 reads SGHDT; CDR2 reads YYEEEE. Trimming cost V 4 bases and J 9 bases; bases outside gene matches: 4. The CDR3 DNA is TGTGCCAGCAGCAAGGACAGGGGGGGTTCACCCCTCCACTTT. This gives the protein CASSKDRGGSPLHF.

This chain uses TRBV28 with TRBJ1-3; TRBD1 agrees at 7 bases. This CDR3 contains 15 residues. V lost 5 bases, J lost 2 bases, and 6 bases stayed unmatched. Per germline, CDR1 MDHEN and CDR2 SYDVKM. CDR3 in DNA: TGTGCCAGCAGTCCTACAGGGGACCCTGGAAACACCATATATTTT. The encoded protein is CASSPTGDPGNTIYF.

This clone appeared a few times. V gene TRBV2 combines with J gene TRBJ2-7; TRBD2 aligns across 7 bases. Germline loops: CDR1 SNHLY, CDR2 FYNNEI. The V and J ends lost 6 bases and 4 bases, in that order; junction bases with no gene match: 9. The CDR3 extends over 14 amino acids. The CDR3 protein is CASRTHGRRYEQYF. The CDR3 DNA reads TGTGCCAGCAGGACACACGGGAGGAGGTACGAGCAGTACTTC.

The rearrangement joins TRBV11-3 to TRBJ2-5, with 7 nucleotides matching TRBD2. The CDR3 loop spans 16 amino acids. J gave up 2 bases and V 1 base, and 7 bases lay outside the gene matches. Germline CDR1 SGHNT, CDR2 YENEEA. This CDR3 is CASSLGTSLVQETQYF. CDR3 sequence (DNA): TGTGCCAGCAGCTTAGGGACTAGTCTGGTTCAAGAGACCCAGTACTTC.

The genes are TRBV19 and TRBJ1-1; D call uncertain. The V gene's germline CDR1 is LNHDA and CDR2 SQIVND (reference sequence). V lost 3 bases and J 0 bases, leaving 5 bases between the germline ends. This CDR3 has 13 amino acids. The DNA of the CDR3 is TGTGCCAGTAGTATGTCAGTGAACACTGAAGCTTTCTTT. This codes for CASSMSVNTEAFF.

CDR3 in amino acids: CASSQEMGQLNTIYF. The CDR3 coding sequence is TGTGCCAGCAGCCAAGAGATGGGACAGCTAAACACCATATATTTT. The rearrangement links TRBV14 to TRBJ1-3; 7 bases align to TRBD1. V gave up 0 bases and J gave up 6 bases; unmatched junction bases: 5. The CDR3 is made up of 15 amino acids. Germline CDR1 is SGHDN and CDR2 is FVKESK. Combining the CDR3 with reference TRBV14 and TRBJ1-3 gives the whole variable domain EAGVTQFPSHSVIEKGQTVTLRCDPISGHDNLYWYRRVMGKEIKFLLHFVKESKQDESGMPNNRFLAERTGGTYSTLKVQPAELEDSGVYFCASSQEMGQLNTIYFGEGSWLTVV.

The chain uses TRBV9 and TRBJ1-2, with 10 bases fitting TRBD1. Germline assignment: CDR1 SGDLS and CDR2 YYNGEE. CDR3 size: 14 residues. V lost 4 bases to trimming and J lost 5 bases; unmatched junction nucleotides: 5. The CDR3 DNA sequence: TGTGCCAGCAGCCCGGGGACAGGGGATTATGGCTACACCTTC. Its translation is CASSPGTGDYGYTF. Together with reference TRBV9 and TRBJ1-2, the CDR3 gives the full variable domain: DSGVTQTPKHLITATGQRVTLRCSPRSGDLSVYWYQQSLDQGLQFLIQYYNGEERAKGNILERFSAQQFPDLHSELNLSSLELGDSALYFCASSPGTGDYGYTFGSGTRLTVV.

The chain joins TRBV5-4 to TRBJ1-6; TRBD1 matches at 11 bases. Germline CDR1 reads SGHNT; CDR2 reads YYREEE (reference sequence). Trimming took 4 bases from V and 12 from J; bases not matched to a gene: 12. The CDR3 loop spans 16 amino acids. CDR3 amino acids: CASSHLGQGGRGPLHF. The CDR3 DNA reads as TGTGCCAGCAGCCACTTGGGACAGGGGGGTAGGGGACCCCTCCACTTT. Full variable domain (outside the CDR3, taken from reference TRBV5-4 and TRBJ1-6): ETGVTQSPTHLIKTRGQQVTLRCSSQSGHNTVSWYQQALGQGPQFIFQYYREEENGRGNFPPRFSGLQFPNYSSELNVNALELDDSALYLCASSHLGQGGRGPLHFGNGTRLTVT.

This clone was counted only a few times. The chain uses TRBV7-2 and TRBJ2-4, with 7 bases identical to TRBD1. Germline loops: CDR1 SGHTA, CDR2 FQGNSA. This CDR3 has 13 amino acids. With 7 bases clipped from V and 9 bases from J, the junction kept 9 bases outside the gene matches. CDR3 coding DNA: TGTGCCAGCACCCTTGACAGGGCGGGCATTCAGTACTTC. This encodes CASTLDRAGIQYF.

The chain is built from TRBV5-1 and TRBJ2-1; D is ambiguous. The CDR3 runs to 14 residues. Trimming removed 4 bases from V and 5 bases from J, with 13 bases in between. Germline assignment: CDR1 SGHRS and CDR2 YFSETQ. DNA for the CDR3: TGCGCCAGCAGCCCCGGAGAACGAAACAATGAGCAGTTCTTC. Encoded protein: CASSPGERNNEQFF.

This clone showed up just a few times. V gene TRBV10-3 combines with J gene TRBJ1-1; D is perhaps TRBD1 (6 bases). Trimming took off 8 bases at V and 11 bases at J, with 15 bases between the two ends. The germline gives CDR1 ENHRY, CDR2 SYGVKD. The CDR3 length is 11 residues. CDR3 nucleotide sequence: TGTGCCATCTCCGAACAGGGTACGGCTTTCTTT. Translation: CAISEQGTAFF.

The chain links TRBV7-8 to TRBJ1-4, with a tentative D call TRBD1 (5 bases). This CDR3 has 18 residues. V was shortened by 3 bases and J by 0 bases, with 17 bases between the two germline ends. CDR1 is SGHVS, CDR2 FQNEAQ, per germline. The DNA of the CDR3 is TGTGCCAGCAGCTTCGACCGTGGGGCCCTTACAACTAATGAAAAACTGTTTTTT. It is translated as CASSFDRGALTTNEKLFF.

The V call is TRBV5-1, the J call TRBJ1-4; D gene uncertain. The germline CDR1 and CDR2 sequences are SGHRS and YFSETQ. The V end lost 1 base, the J end lost 4 bases, and 14 bases lay between the germline ends. This CDR3 is built from 16 residues. The CDR3 is CASSLIGQVVNEKLFF. DNA of the CDR3: TGCGCCAGCAGCTTGATTGGCCAGGTCGTTAATGAAAAACTGTTTTTT. Full variable domain (remainder filled in from reference TRBV5-1 and TRBJ1-4): KAGVTQTPRYLIKTRGQQVTLSCSPISGHRSVSWYQQTPGQGLQFLFEYFSETQRNKGNFPGRFSGRQFSNSRSEMNVSTLELGDSALYLCASSLIGQVVNEKLFFGSGTQLSVL.

This rearrangement joins TRBV28 to TRBJ1-2; 7 nucleotides align to TRBD1. Looked up from germline, CDR1 is MDHEN and CDR2 is SYDVKM. CDR3 length equals 14 residues. Losses at the gene ends were 6 bases for V and 8 bases for J; bases not matched to a gene: 12. The CDR3 DNA is TGTGCCAGCAGACAATCAAGACAGGGCAAAGGCTACACCTTC. Translated, it gives CASRQSRQGKGYTF.

The rearrangement links TRBV29-1 to TRBJ2-1; D is perhaps TRBD2 (6 bases). CDR1 SQVTM and CDR2 ANQGSEA come from the germline V gene. The CDR3 has 15 amino acids. V lost 7 bases, J lost 7 bases, and 23 bases lay in between. CDR3 bases: TGCAGCGCCCTCGGTGCTGGGGAGGCCCCTAATGAGCAGTTCTTC. Its translation is CSALGAGEAPNEQFF.

J is TRBJ1-1 and V is TRBV9, with 12 bases identical to TRBD1. The germline gives CDR1 SGDLS, CDR2 YYNGEE. The CDR3 is 16 amino acids. The V and J ends lost 6 bases and 3 bases, in that order; junction bases with no gene match: 9. This chain's CDR3 is CASTPGTGGYYTEAFF. CDR3 DNA: TGTGCCAGCACCCCTGGGACAGGGGGCTACTACACTGAAGCTTTCTTT.

This chain joins TRBV19 and TRBJ1-4; D call uncertain. The germline CDR1 and CDR2 sequences are LNHDA and SQIVND (reference sequence). V was trimmed by 3 bases and J by 8 bases, leaving 13 bases between them. The CDR3 runs 14 residues. DNA of the CDR3: TGTGCCAGTAGTATTTCGTCCGCCGGGGAAAAACTGTTTTTT. Translation gives CASSISSAGEKLFF.

The rearrangement joins TRBV7-3 to TRBJ2-5, with 7 nucleotides matching TRBD2. Per germline, CDR1 SGHTA and CDR2 FQGTGA. V was clipped by 5 bases and J by 4 bases; unmatched bases: 7. The CDR3 consists of 14 residues. In DNA form, the CDR3 reads TGTGCCAGCAGCCCGGGGGGTGGGGCAGAGACCCAGTACTTC. It specifies CASSPGGGAETQYF.

This clone was seen only a few times. The V call is TRBV5-6, the J call TRBJ1-5; D gene unclear. The V gene lost 0 bases and the J gene lost 1 base, with 5 bases spanning the gap. The CDR3 consists of 14 residues. Germline CDR1 reads SGHDT; CDR2 reads YYEEEE. The CDR3, as DNA: TGTGCCAGCAGCTTGGGGCTCAGCAATCAGCCCCAGCATTTT. Translating it yields CASSLGLSNQPQHF.

This clone showed up just a few times. This chain links TRBV7-2 with TRBJ1-5; D gene uncertain. V dropped 1 base and J dropped 4 bases, with 11 bases sitting between them. Looked up from germline, CDR1 is SGHTA and CDR2 is FQGNSA. CDR3 size: 15 residues. CDR3 sequence (DNA): TGTGCCAGCAGCTTAGAGGTGGAGGCAAATCAGCCCCAGCATTTT. It codes for CASSLEVEANQPQHF.

The chain carries TRBV21-1 and TRBJ2-1; the table names TRBD1, a call not compared with the DNA. TRBV21-1 constitutes a pseudogene. The CDR3 consists of 15 residues. The CDR3 is CASSNRDRESDEQFF. The CDR3 DNA follows: TGTGCCAGCAGCAACCGGGACAGGGAGAGCGATGAGCAGTTCTTC.

This clone appeared many times. J is TRBJ1-4 and V is TRBV4-1, with a tentative D call TRBD1 (5 bases). The length of the CDR3 is 18 residues. V lost 1 base and J lost 7, with 22 bases in between. From germline, CDR1 is MGHRA and CDR2 YSYEKL. Written as DNA, the CDR3 is TGCGCCAGCAGCCAAGTCGGGGGAAAGAACAGGCGCGGTGAAAAACTGTTTTTT. This codes for CASSQVGGKNRRGEKLFF.